The 21 T cell receptor beta chains listed next were all sequenced from one sample in a study of Graves' ophthalmopathy and Graves' hyperthyroidism. RNA transcripts were the template, and TCR beta CDR3 regions were amplified from them. HTBI-primed RT-PCR formed the first round, and a multiplex PCR formed the second. MiXCR, run by TCRdb on the multiplex PCR reads, gives a single entry per CDR3 protein. Here the sample spans 900,000 to 1,200,000 distinct CDR3 sequences, around a third being singletons. The specimen sequenced was peripheral blood or thyroid tissue (not recorded which). These receptors all stem from an adult man with Graves' hyperthyroidism.

This chain joins TRBV3-1 and TRBJ2-5, with D tentatively TRBD2 (6 bases). The germline gives CDR1 LGHDT, CDR2 YNNKEL (reference sequence). Trimming took 1 base from V and 0 from J, leaving 15 bases between them. The CDR3 sequence is 17 residues long. In nucleotides, the CDR3 is TGTGCCAGCAGCCAAGGGCCCTCTCCTAGCGACCAAGAGACCCAGTACTTC. This translates into CASSQGPSPSDQETQYF.

This clonotype was observed at least ten times. This chain connects TRBV5-6 to TRBJ2-7; D is unresolved. V was pared by 4 bases and J by 2 bases, with 7 bases between. Germline CDR1 is SGHDT and CDR2 is YYEEEE. The CDR3 is 12 residues long. For the CDR3, the DNA is TGTGCCAGCAGCACTCGTACCTACGAGCAGTACTTC. Translating it yields CASSTRTYEQYF. The complete variable domain, with remaining parts taken from reference TRBV5-6 and TRBJ2-7, reads DAGVTQSPTHLIKTRGQQVTLRCSPKSGHDTVSWYQQALGQGPQFIFQYYEEEERQRGNFPDRFSGHQFPNYSSELNVNALLLGDSALYLCASSTRTYEQYFGPGTRLTVT.

The chain links TRBV6-5 to TRBJ2-7; D may be TRBD1 (5 bases). The V and J ends lost 5 bases and 3 bases respectively, with 14 bases between them. The CDR3 runs 14 residues. The germline V gene has CDR1 MNHEY and CDR2 SVGAGI. CDR3: CASSGPGFDYEQYF. Here the CDR3 DNA reads TGTGCCAGCAGTGGTCCAGGGTTTGACTACGAGCAGTACTTC.

V usage is TRBV19 and J usage is TRBJ2-7; D possibly corresponds to TRBD1 (5 bases). Germline V gene data show CDR1 as LNHDA and CDR2 as SQIVND (reference sequence). Trimming removed 9 bases at V and 5 bases at J, with 20 bases between. CDR3 length equals 14 residues. CDR3 coding DNA: TGTGCCAGCAATCCGCAAGGGGATCGGAACGAGCAGTACTTC. Translation: CASNPQGDRNEQYF.

This clonotype has a count of ten or more. DNA of the CDR3: TGTGCCAGCAGCTTGGGAGTAGCGGAACTAGGGGAGCAGTACTTC. It yields the protein CASSLGVAELGEQYF. The V and J genes are TRBV5-6 and TRBJ2-7; D is perhaps TRBD2 (6 bases). This CDR3 is built from 15 residues. The germline V gene encodes CDR1 SGHDT and CDR2 YYEEEE. Trimming left V 0 bases short and J 7 bases short, with 17 bases between.

This clonotype was seen repeatedly, ten times or more. The rearrangement links TRBV29-1 to TRBJ1-1; TRBD1 is a possible D gene (5 bases). The CDR3 covers 13 residues. V was clipped by 2 bases and J by 4 bases, with 11 bases between them. Germline lookup yields CDR1 SQVTM and CDR2 ANQGSEA. This chain's CDR3 is CSVEIQGTTEAFF. CDR3 sequence (DNA): TGCAGCGTTGAAATACAAGGGACCACTGAAGCTTTCTTT.

This clonotype was found many times. The germline gene is not matched at one end of the junction; a read error may be the cause. The chain recombines TRBV10-3 with TRBJ2-5; TRBD1 aligns across 7 bases. Germline V gene data show CDR1 as ENHRY and CDR2 as SYGVKD. CDR3 length equals 14 residues. CDR3: CASSEPGQLGTQYF. The CDR3 DNA is TGTGCCAGCAGTGAACCGGGACAGCTAGGGACCCAGTACTTC.

The chain links TRBV6-6 to TRBJ1-5; perhaps TRBD1 as D (5 bases). Trimming shortened V by 9 bases and J by 1 base, and 16 bases separated the two germline ends. The CDR3 covers 15 residues. Germline CDR1 reads MNHNY; CDR2 reads SVGAGI (reference sequence). The CDR3 DNA reads as TGTGCCAGTCTCTCGGGCGGGGGGAGCAATCAGCCCCAGCATTTT. Residues: CASLSGGGSNQPQHF.

This clonotype was found many times. The chain joins TRBV11-2 to TRBJ1-1; weak D call: TRBD1 (5 bases). CDR3 length equals 15 residues. Per the germline V gene, CDR1 is SGHAT and CDR2 is FQNNGV. V was pared by 1 base and J by 1 base, with 10 bases between. Written as DNA, the CDR3 is TGTGCCAGCAGCTTAGCGGCAGGGACGAACACTGAAGCTTTCTTT. Its translation: CASSLAAGTNTEAFF.

The V call is TRBV29-1, the J call TRBJ2-6, with TRBD1 identical over 8 bases. Germline-derived CDR1 and CDR2 are SQVTM and ANQGSEA. There are 11 residues in the CDR3. J gave up 16 bases and V 6 bases, and 8 bases lay outside the gene matches. CDR3 sequence: CSVAGGRELTF. CDR3 nucleotides: TGCAGCGTCGCAGGGGGCAGGGAACTGACTTTC.

The table lists this clonotype with many counts. The genes are TRBV9 and TRBJ2-5; 10 bases map to TRBD2. Germline CDR1 is SGDLS and CDR2 is YYNGEE. The CDR3 is made up of 17 amino acids. V lost 0 bases and J lost 2; bases outside the gene matches: 7. CDR3 nucleotides: TGTGCCAGCAGCGTAGGTACTAGCGGGATCCTACAAGAGACCCAGTACTTC. It translates to CASSVGTSGILQETQYF.

The chain recombines TRBV7-9 with TRBJ2-5; TRBD1 matches at 10 bases. The CDR3 spans 18 residues. Unmatched junction bases numbered 19, after V lost 7 bases and J lost 5 bases. The germline V gene encodes CDR1 SEHNR and CDR2 FQNEAQ (reference sequence). This CDR3 reads CASTTTGGLTSGEETQYF. The CDR3 nucleotides are TGTGCCAGCACCACGACAGGGGGCCTCACTAGCGGAGAGGAGACCCAGTACTTC.

This clonotype was observed a handful of times. The genes are TRBV6-5 and TRBJ2-3; 8 bases line up with TRBD1. Germline CDR1 MNHEY, CDR2 SVGAGI. The CDR3 runs to 13 residues. The J segment lost 6 bases and the V segment lost 10 bases, leaving 9 bases of the junction unmatched. The CDR3 coding sequence is TGTGCCATCAGGACAGGGACCCGGGATACGCAGTATTTT. It codes for CAIRTGTRDTQYF.

The chain joins TRBV25-1 to TRBJ2-7; TRBD1 might be the D (5 bases). With 4 bases removed from V and 1 base from J, the gap between germline ends came to 23 bases. Germline-derived CDR1 and CDR2 are MGHDK and SYGVNS. The CDR3 sequence is 18 residues long. The CDR3 region has the DNA TGTGCCAGCAGTGCTGACGGGCGCCTACAGGAACGGTCCTACGAGCAGTACTTC. This codes for CASSADGRLQERSYEQYF.

V gene TRBV2 combines with J gene TRBJ1-5; TRBD1 matches 7 bases. Unmatched junction bases numbered 13, after V lost 6 bases and J lost 2 bases. The V gene's germline CDR1 is SNHLY and CDR2 FYNNEI. The length of the CDR3 is 17 residues. CDR3 residues: CASRSSRTGGGNQPQHF. The CDR3 nucleotides read TGTGCCAGCAGAAGCTCGAGGACAGGTGGCGGCAATCAGCCCCAGCATTTT.

The rearrangement links TRBV9 to TRBJ1-2; a weak D match, TRBD1 (5 bases). The germline gives CDR1 SGDLS, CDR2 YYNGEE. The germline V and J ends were trimmed by 3 bases and 4 bases, with 19 bases remaining between them. This CDR3 has 16 residues. In DNA form, the CDR3 reads TGTGCCAGCAGCGCCTCGGACCGGGACGGGACCTATGGCTACACCTTC. It specifies CASSASDRDGTYGYTF.

V gene TRBV6-5 combines with J gene TRBJ1-6; D call uncertain. This CDR3 has 15 amino acids. Between the trimmed V and J ends, which lost 6 bases and 9 bases, there was a span of 18 bases. Germline V gives CDR1 MNHEY, CDR2 SVGAGI. The CDR3 DNA follows: TGTGCCAGCAGCCCCACGGGCCTCCTCGGTTCACCCCTCCACTTT. Protein product: CASSPTGLLGSPLHF.

This clonotype was counted many times. The chain carries TRBV10-2 and TRBJ2-7, with 13 bases lining up with TRBD2. CDR1 WSHSY and CDR2 SAAADI come from the germline V gene. Trimming took 8 bases from V and 4 from J; bases not matched to a gene: 5. This CDR3 has 14 amino acids. The CDR3 loop reads CASAGLAGRYEQYF. CDR3 coding DNA: TGCGCCAGCGCGGGACTAGCGGGGAGGTACGAGCAGTACTTC.

There are a few counts of this clonotype. The chain is built from TRBV7-9 and TRBJ2-3; 8 bases are shared with TRBD2. V was clipped by 8 bases and J by 1 base; unmatched bases: 14. Per the germline V gene, CDR1 is SEHNR and CDR2 is FQNEAQ (reference sequence). The CDR3 is 17 residues long. As DNA, the CDR3 is TGTGCCAGCGGACTAGCAGGGACCCCTCCGGGCACAGATACGCAGTATTTT. Residues: CASGLAGTPPGTDTQYF.

The chain couples TRBV6-1 to TRBJ1-2; D is unresolved. This CDR3 comprises 15 residues. V was clipped by 5 bases and J by 0 bases, with 13 bases between them. In germline, CDR1 is MNHNS, CDR2 SASEGT. The CDR3 sequence: CASSMGCAANYGYTF. CDR3 bases: TGTGCCAGCAGTATGGGGTGCGCGGCTAACTATGGCTACACCTTC.

Remarks on this clonotype: At one of its ends the junction is not consistent with the germline gene, which may arise from a read error. The genes are TRBV5-1 and TRBJ2-7; D might be TRBD2 (6 bases). Germline loops: CDR1 SGHRS, CDR2 YFSETQ. There are 15 residues in the CDR3. The CDR3: CASSLEPRRDYEQYF. The DNA for the CDR3 is TGTGCCAGCAGCTTAGAACCCAGGAGGGACTACGAGCAGTACTTC.